Each of the 21 T cell receptor beta chains below was sequenced from the same sample in a study of control samples from healthy donors and cancer patients. Sequencing used immunoSEQ multiplex PCR; TCRdb keeps in-frame clones, though not all of them. The data hold approximately 140,000 clones, with around nine tenths observed a single time. The material sequenced was blood. Source of these receptors: a man aged 25 to 40 in good health.

The chain employs TRBV4-3 and TRBJ2-1; 9 bases map to TRBD2. The junction had 6 bases not matched to a gene; V was cut back by 1 base and J by 2 bases. Germline V gene data show CDR1 as LGHNA and CDR2 as YSLEER. The CDR3 has 17 amino acids. The CDR3 loop reads CASSQVRTSVPYNEQFF. CDR3 bases: TGCGCCAGCAGCCAAGTTAGGACTAGCGTCCCCTACAATGAGCAGTTCTTC.

This clone was counted between two and nine times. The V gene is TRBV2, the J gene TRBJ2-3; D may match TRBD1 or TRBD2 (5 bases each). The CDR3 extends over 14 amino acids. Germline V CDR1 and CDR2: SNHLY, FYNNEI. V lost 3 bases, J lost 7 bases, and 14 bases lay in between. Written as DNA, the CDR3 is TGTGCCAGCAGTGAGATAGGGGACGGGAATACGCAGTATTTT. Translated, it gives CASSEIGDGNTQYF.

The chain has TRBV5-5 and TRBJ1-1; D unresolved. Germline V gene sequence: CDR1 SGHKS, CDR2 YYEKEE (reference sequence). V lost 4 bases and J lost 11, with 18 bases in between. This CDR3 region has 13 residues. The CDR3 DNA is TGTGCCAGCAGCCTCTCCGTGGGTTTTGATGCTTTCTTT. Translated, it gives CASSLSVGFDAFF.

The chain carries TRBV20-1 and TRBJ2-5; D is ambiguous. Germline CDR1 and CDR2: DFQATT and SNEGSKA (reference sequence). This CDR3 has 11 amino acids. Trimming removed 6 bases at V and 6 bases at J, with 11 bases between. The CDR3 DNA reads TGCAGTGCCCAGAAGGCCAAGACCCAGTACTTC. It encodes CSAQKAKTQYF.

Concerning this clone: Additional DNA sequences in this sample encode the identical CDR3. J is TRBJ1-1 and V is TRBV28, with 9 bases fitting TRBD1. The trim removed 3 bases at V and 4 bases at J, leaving 0 bases unmatched. In germline, CDR1 is MDHEN, CDR2 SYDVKM. This CDR3 region has 13 residues. CDR3 sequence reads: CASSLTGGTEAFF. The CDR3 DNA reads TGTGCCAGCAGTTTGACAGGGGGCACTGAAGCTTTCTTT.

The rearrangement uses TRBV28 and TRBJ1-1; possible D gene TRBD1, 5 bases. Germline V gene sequence: CDR1 MDHEN, CDR2 SYDVKM. Between the trimmed V and J ends, which lost 2 bases and 5 bases, there was a span of 9 bases. The CDR3 consists of 13 residues. The CDR3 bases are TGTGCCAGCAGTTTAGGGGGGAGGACTGAAGCTTTCTTT. Translated, it gives CASSLGGRTEAFF. The full variable domain, completed using reference TRBV28 and TRBJ1-1, is DVKVTQSSRYLVKRTGEKVFLECVQDMDHENMFWYRQDPGLGLRLIYFSYDVKMKEKGDIPEGYSVSREKKERFSLILESASTNQTSMYLCASSLGGRTEAFFGQGTRLTVV.

This clone was observed a single time. The chain employs TRBV9 and TRBJ2-1; either TRBD1 or TRBD2 may supply D (5 bases each). Germline loops: CDR1 SGDLS, CDR2 YYNGEE. Trimming left V 2 bases short and J 7 bases short, with 13 bases between. This CDR3 spans 14 amino acids. The CDR3 loop is CASSVGGEWNEQFF. The CDR3 DNA reads TGTGCCAGCAGCGTTGGGGGAGAGTGGAATGAGCAGTTCTTC. Combining the CDR3 with reference TRBV9 and TRBJ2-1 gives the whole variable domain DSGVTQTPKHLITATGQRVTLRCSPRSGDLSVYWYQQSLDQGLQFLIQYYNGEERAKGNILERFSAQQFPDLHSELNLSSLELGDSALYFCASSVGGEWNEQFFGPGTRLTVL.

For the CDR3, the DNA is TGTGCCAGAAAAAGGGGGCATGTTCCCTACGAGCAGTACTTC. Its protein is CARKRGHVPYEQYF. V usage is TRBV9 and J usage is TRBJ2-7, with 7 positions matching TRBD1. The germline CDR1 and CDR2 sequences are SGDLS and YYNGEE. Trimming cost V 8 bases and J 2 bases; bases outside gene matches: 10. The CDR3 sequence is 14 residues long.

The chain couples TRBV10-3 to TRBJ2-3; D ambiguous. The CDR3 totals 14 residues. Between the trimmed V and J ends, which lost 9 bases and 2 bases, there was a span of 15 bases. Germline CDR1 ENHRY, CDR2 SYGVKD. CDR3 region: CAISRSSDTDTQYF. CDR3 DNA: TGTGCCATATCCAGGAGCTCCGACACAGATACGCAGTATTTT.

This rearrangement joins TRBV28 to TRBJ2-7; 9 nucleotides line up with TRBD2. V was clipped by 4 bases and J by 5 bases; unmatched bases: 6. The CDR3 is made up of 14 amino acids. Germline lookup yields CDR1 MDHEN and CDR2 SYDVKM. This chain's CDR3 is CASSYTGLAHEQYF. In nucleotides, the CDR3 is TGTGCCAGCAGTTACACGGGACTAGCCCACGAGCAGTACTTC.

V is TRBV10-3 and J is TRBJ2-7, with 10 bases that match TRBD2. V was pared by 1 base and J by 5 bases, with 2 bases of the junction left unmatched. The CDR3 spans 14 residues. Germline CDR1 is ENHRY and CDR2 is SYGVKD. The CDR3 nucleotides are TGTGCCATCAGTGAGTTAGCGGGAGGCAACGAGCAGTACTTC. Encoded protein: CAISELAGGNEQYF.

This rearrangement joins TRBV7-2 to TRBJ1-2; no clear D. In germline, CDR1 is SGHTA, CDR2 FQGNSA. The CDR3 runs 14 residues. Deletions cut 2 bases from V and 7 bases from J, with 14 bases between. CDR3 sequence reads: CASSLTGSGAGYTF. The DNA for the CDR3 is TGTGCCAGCAGCTTAACTGGTTCGGGCGCTGGCTACACCTTC.

This chain connects TRBV2 to TRBJ1-4, with D perhaps matching TRBD1 (6 bases). There are 12 residues in the CDR3. Germline CDR1 is SNHLY and CDR2 is FYNNEI. The V gene lost 5 bases and the J gene lost 14 bases, with 15 bases spanning the gap. CDR3 sequence reads: CASSLTGLALFF. The CDR3 DNA follows: TGTGCCAGCAGTCTCACAGGGCTGGCGCTGTTTTTT.

The J gene is TRBJ2-3, the V gene TRBV10-3; 9 positions agree with TRBD2. After removal of 8 bases from V and 4 bases from J, the junction contained 7 bases not matched to a gene. From germline, CDR1 is ENHRY and CDR2 SYGVKD. The CDR3 is 14 amino acids. CDR3 protein: CAIAAGGPADTQYF. The CDR3 region has the DNA TGTGCCATCGCGGCGGGAGGGCCAGCAGATACGCAGTATTTT.

The chain uses TRBV4-2 and TRBJ2-7, with 10 bases aligning to TRBD1. The trim removed 3 bases at V and 4 bases at J, leaving 6 bases unmatched. CDR1 and CDR2 (germline): LGHNA, YNFKEQ. CDR3 length equals 15 residues. The CDR3 is CASSQGQGRLYEQYF. The CDR3 nucleotides read TGTGCCAGCAGCCAGGGACAGGGGCGTTTGTACGAGCAGTACTTC.

The V gene is TRBV5-4, the J gene TRBJ2-2, with TRBD1 matching 10 bases. The germline CDR1 and CDR2 sequences are SGHNT and YYREEE (reference sequence). The CDR3 is made up of 16 amino acids. The ends lost 5 bases at V and 7 bases at J; junction bases unmatched: 11. CDR3 loop: CASSKGTGAVVGELFF. The DNA of the CDR3 is TGTGCCAGCAGTAAGGGGACAGGGGCGGTGGTCGGGGAGCTGTTTTTT.

This clone came up a few times. The V gene is TRBV4-3, the J gene TRBJ2-1, with TRBD1 as a possible D gene (5 bases). V lost 1 base and J lost 6, with 10 bases in between. Germline V gene sequence: CDR1 LGHNA, CDR2 YSLEER. The CDR3 consists of 14 residues. The CDR3 DNA reads TGCGCCAGCAGCCAAGCTGATGGGGCCAATGAGCAGTTCTTC. As protein: CASSQADGANEQFF.

The J gene is TRBJ1-3, the V gene TRBV5-1; perhaps TRBD1 as D (5 bases). Germline lookup yields CDR1 SGHRS and CDR2 YFSETQ. Trimming removed 5 bases from V and 0 bases from J, with 12 bases in between. The CDR3 contains 15 residues. Here the CDR3 DNA reads TGCGCCAGCAGTGTTGGAGGGGTCTCTGGAAACACCATATATTTT. It is translated as CASSVGGVSGNTIYF.

V is TRBV30 and J is TRBJ2-5, with D maybe TRBD2 (6 bases). From germline, CDR1 is GTSNPN and CDR2 SVGIG (reference sequence). CDR3 size: 15 residues. Trimming stripped 2 bases from V and 4 bases from J, with 17 bases between. CDR3 nucleotide sequence: TGTGCCTGGAGTTTCCCCTGGGCTAGCGCAGAGACCCAGTACTTC. It codes for CAWSFPWASAETQYF. Using reference TRBV30 and TRBJ2-5 for the parts outside the CDR3, the full variable domain is SQTIHQWPATLVQPVGSPLSLECTVEGTSNPNLYWYRQAAGRGLQLLFYSVGIGQISSEVPQNLSASRPQDRQFILSSKKLLLSDSGFYLCAWSFPWASAETQYFGPGTRLLVL.

The rearrangement joins TRBV7-2 to TRBJ2-7; 12 nucleotides align to TRBD2. J gave up 8 bases and V 4 bases, and 6 bases lay outside the gene matches. The CDR3 length is 14 residues. CDR1 is SGHTA and CDR2 is FQGNSA in the germline V gene. The CDR3 DNA follows: TGTGCCAGCAGCTCTGGACTAGCGGGATATAAGCAGTACTTC. Its protein product is CASSSGLAGYKQYF.

V gene TRBV14 combines with J gene TRBJ1-2, with D unclear. The V and J ends lost 0 bases and 4 bases respectively, with 3 bases between them. The CDR3 totals 12 residues. Germline loops: CDR1 SGHDN, CDR2 FVKESK. CDR3 sequence: CASSQDSYGYTF. DNA for the CDR3: TGTGCCAGCAGCCAAGACAGCTATGGCTACACCTTC.